A single sample gave rise to the 8 T cell receptor beta chains below, sequenced in a study of beta chain features in type 1 diabetes. Every bit of the isolated RNA underwent reverse transcription, so sequencing read expressed TCRB transcripts. The data were produced by immunoSEQ multiplex PCR, yet TCRdb's version contains in-frame clones alone and is incomplete. The sample shows 500,000 to 650,000 clones, 9.5% to 15% of them seen only once. Study-wide findings and caveats: Type 1 diabetes patients had TCRB CDR3s that were shorter (moderately but significantly so) in all four CD4+ subsets.

The antigens for these receptors are not known. Sequencing was performed on naive CD4+ T cells from blood. These receptor sequences come from a man aged 25 to 45 with type 1 diabetes.

The rearrangement links TRBV27 to TRBJ2-1; unclear D gene. CDR3 length: 12 residues. CDR1 and CDR2 from the germline V gene are MNHEY and SMNVEV (reference sequence). V lost 0 bases to trimming and J lost 10 bases, with 7 bases between them. CDR3 DNA: TGTGCCAGCAGTTTATCAGAAGGGGAGCAGTTCTTC. This gives the protein CASSLSEGEQFF.

Only a few counts were recorded for this clone. The chain links TRBV9 to TRBJ2-3; a possible D gene is TRBD1 (5 bases). Trimming cost V 6 bases and J 0 bases, with 11 bases left between them. The CDR3 spans 14 residues. Germline V gene lookup returns CDR1 SGDLS and CDR2 YYNGEE. This chain's CDR3 is CASNSGASTDTQYF. The CDR3 DNA reads as TGTGCCAGCAATAGTGGGGCTAGCACAGATACGCAGTATTTT.

The gene calls are TRBV7-9 and TRBJ1-1; maybe TRBD1 (5 bases). This CDR3 comprises 15 residues. Trimming cost V 5 bases and J 4 bases, with 17 bases left between them. Per germline, CDR1 SEHNR and CDR2 FQNEAQ (reference sequence). CDR3 in amino acids: CASSQRGGPITEAFF. As DNA, the CDR3 is TGTGCCAGCAGCCAACGCGGGGGACCTATCACTGAAGCTTTCTTT.

This clone was detected a few times. The J gene is TRBJ2-3, the V gene TRBV9; D remains unclear. Trimming left V 6 bases short and J 2 bases short, with 7 bases between. CDR3 length equals 12 residues. Germline assignment: CDR1 SGDLS and CDR2 YYNGEE. The CDR3 bases are TGTGCCAGCAACACAGACACAGATACGCAGTATTTT. Translated: CASNTDTDTQYF.

This chain connects TRBV10-3 to TRBJ2-1; 10 bases are shared with TRBD2. Germline V gene data show CDR1 as ENHRY and CDR2 as SYGVKD. With 6 bases clipped from V and 0 bases from J, the junction kept 8 bases outside the gene matches. There are 17 residues in the CDR3. CDR3 protein: CAIRPSGGLSSYNEQFF. Written as DNA, the CDR3 is TGTGCCATCAGACCTAGCGGGGGACTGAGCTCCTACAATGAGCAGTTCTTC.

A few counts support this clone. The rearrangement uses TRBV6-5 and TRBJ2-1, with TRBD2 identical over 12 bases. Per germline, CDR1 MNHEY and CDR2 SVGAGI. The CDR3 is made up of 14 amino acids. Germline trimming cut 6 bases from V and 14 bases from J; bases unmatched to any gene: 11. Written as DNA, the CDR3 is TGTGCCAGCAGATCTAGCGGGGGGGCCATAAGGGAGTTCTTC. Protein sequence: CASRSSGGAIREFF.

J is TRBJ2-3 and V is TRBV29-1; 9 bases agree with TRBD2. V was clipped by 6 bases and J by 1 base; unmatched bases: 8. CDR3 length equals 15 residues. Germline V CDR1 and CDR2: SQVTM, ANQGSEA. CDR3 loop: CSVEKAGGGTDTQYF. CDR3 nucleotides: TGCAGCGTCGAAAAAGCGGGGGGCGGCACAGATACGCAGTATTTT.

This sequence joins TRBV9 and TRBJ1-2; possible D gene TRBD1, 5 bases. The germline V gene encodes CDR1 SGDLS and CDR2 YYNGEE. The CDR3 contains 13 residues. Trimming shortened V by 0 bases and J by 8 bases, and 11 bases separated the two germline ends. Here the CDR3 DNA reads TGTGCCAGCAGCGTAGTAGGGGACGTCGGCTACACCTTC. Residues: CASSVVGDVGYTF.